These 16 T cell receptor beta chains were sequenced from one sample in a study of lymphopenia after photon versus proton radiotherapy. TCRdb keeps only in-frame clones here, not all; method: immunoSEQ multiplex PCR. The data hold about 4,500 clones, with 65% to 80% observed a single time. Sequences were derived from peripheral blood, sampled from a patient treated with proton-based radiotherapy. All receptors derive from a man at least 80 years old with esophageal cancer.

The genes are TRBV29-1 and TRBJ2-5; the match to TRBD2 covers 8 bases. The CDR3 sequence is 13 residues long. Germline CDR1 reads SQVTM; CDR2 reads ANQGSEA. The trim removed 6 bases at V and 4 bases at J, leaving 7 bases unmatched. The CDR3, as DNA: TGCAGCGTGGGTGGCGGGGGGCTAGAGACCCAGTACTTC. Translating gives CSVGGGGLETQYF.

The count of this clone is one. The V and J genes are TRBV18 and TRBJ1-2; D is undetermined. Trimming left V 0 bases short and J 0 bases short, with 5 bases between. This CDR3 has 14 residues. Germline V lookup: CDR1 KGHSH, CDR2 LQKENI. Here the CDR3 reads CASSPPEANYGYTF. The CDR3 nucleotides are TGTGCCAGCTCACCACCCGAAGCTAACTATGGCTACACCTTC.

This clone showed up just once. The chain employs TRBV7-7 and TRBJ2-5, with D hard to call. Germline CDR1 is SSHAT and CDR2 is FNYEAQ (reference sequence). V lost 1 base and J lost 0, with 3 bases in between. CDR3 length equals 13 residues. CDR3: CASSLGNQETQYF. The CDR3 coding sequence is TGTGCCAGCAGCTTAGGAAACCAAGAGACCCAGTACTTC.

The chain carries TRBV6-1 and TRBJ2-7; weak D call: TRBD2 (5 bases). Trimming cost V 6 bases and J 6 bases, with 15 bases left between them. The CDR3 extends over 13 amino acids. CDR1 and CDR2 (germline): MNHNS, SASEGT. CDR3 bases: TGTGCCAGCAGGCCAGATGAGGGTTCCGAGCAGTACTTC. Encoded protein: CASRPDEGSEQYF.

J is TRBJ2-2 and V is TRBV5-1, with a weak D call TRBD1 (5 bases). The CDR3 runs to 15 residues. Trimming took 4 bases from V and 1 from J, leaving 11 bases between them. Per the germline V gene, CDR1 is SGHRS and CDR2 is YFSETQ. The CDR3 is CASSVDRKNTGELFF. In nucleotides, the CDR3 is TGCGCCAGCAGCGTTGACAGAAAGAACACCGGGGAGCTGTTTTTT.

V is TRBV7-2 and J is TRBJ1-3; D unresolved. The ends were cut back, 7 bases at V and 0 bases at J, with 7 bases in the middle. CDR1 SGHTA and CDR2 FQGNSA come from the germline V gene. The CDR3 length is 13 residues. The DNA of the CDR3 is TGTGCCAGCAAGCGATACTCTGGAAACACCATATATTTT. It is translated as CASKRYSGNTIYF.

The chain carries TRBV14 and TRBJ2-3, with D unresolved. Germline CDR1 reads SGHDN; CDR2 reads FVKESK. The germline V and J ends were trimmed by 5 bases and 4 bases, with 7 bases remaining between them. The CDR3 covers 12 residues. CDR3 in DNA: TGTGCCAGCAGCGTAGCTTCAGATACGCAGTATTTT. This translates into CASSVASDTQYF. Full variable domain (outside the CDR3, taken from reference TRBV14 and TRBJ2-3): EAGVTQFPSHSVIEKGQTVTLRCDPISGHDNLYWYRRVMGKEIKFLLHFVKESKQDESGMPNNRFLAERTGGTYSTLKVQPAELEDSGVYFCASSVASDTQYFGPGTRLTVL.

This clone rates as medium-sized. The chain carries TRBV7-2 and TRBJ1-5; no clear D. This CDR3 is built from 14 residues. The V and J ends lost 0 bases and 0 bases respectively, with 3 bases between them. Germline CDR1 and CDR2: SGHTA and FQGNSA. The CDR3 is CASSLANSNQPQHF. CDR3 DNA sequence: TGTGCCAGCAGCTTAGCGAATAGCAATCAGCCCCAGCATTTT.

This clone is termed medium-sized. The chain is built from TRBV11-3 and TRBJ2-2; no firm D call. Germline V gene lookup returns CDR1 SGHNT and CDR2 YENEEA. The CDR3 extends over 14 amino acids. Trimming left V 6 bases short and J 1 base short, with 9 bases between. The CDR3 sequence: CASSLRVNTGELFF. CDR3 nucleotide sequence: TGTGCCAGCAGTTTAAGAGTGAACACCGGGGAGCTGTTTTTT.

This sequence joins TRBV20-1 and TRBJ2-5; D not certain. This CDR3 comprises 9 residues. The V end was cut by 3 bases, the J end by 6 bases, with 2 bases between. Per germline, CDR1 DFQATT and CDR2 SNEGSKA (reference sequence). This chain's CDR3 is CSARQTQYF. Here the CDR3 DNA reads TGCAGTGCTAGGCAGACCCAGTACTTC.

This clone came up a few times. V and J are TRBV5-4 and TRBJ2-1; 11 nucleotides agree with TRBD2. The CDR3 covers 13 residues. Germline CDR1 is SGHNT and CDR2 is YYREEE (reference sequence). J lost 11 bases, V lost 1 base, and 2 bases had no gene match. CDR3 amino acids: CASSLPSGGQQFF. The CDR3 DNA reads as TGTGCCAGCAGCTTGCCTAGCGGGGGGCAGCAGTTCTTC.

This chain joins TRBV27 and TRBJ1-2; D uncertain. V was shortened by 2 bases and J by 7 bases, with 8 bases between the two germline ends. Per the germline V gene, CDR1 is MNHEY and CDR2 is SMNVEV (reference sequence). This CDR3 spans 12 amino acids. The CDR3 nucleotides are TGTGCCAGCAGTTTAGCAGGAAGTGGCTACACCTTC. It yields the protein CASSLAGSGYTF.

The chain uses TRBV11-2 and TRBJ2-7; D unresolved. V lost 5 bases, J lost 2 bases, and 10 bases lay in between. This CDR3 has 13 residues. CDR1 SGHAT and CDR2 FQNNGV come from the germline V gene. This chain's CDR3 is CASSPSGTYEQYF. The CDR3 bases are TGTGCCAGCAGCCCCAGTGGGACCTACGAGCAGTACTTC.

The J gene is TRBJ1-1, the V gene TRBV7-2; D is possibly TRBD1 (5 bases). This CDR3 has 15 residues. Per the germline V gene, CDR1 is SGHTA and CDR2 is FQGNSA. The germline V and J ends were trimmed by 5 bases and 1 base, with 14 bases remaining between them. CDR3 in amino acids: CASSPTGFGNTEAFF. Written as DNA, the CDR3 is TGTGCCAGCAGCCCCACAGGATTCGGGAACACTGAAGCTTTCTTT.

This chain joins TRBV7-2 and TRBJ1-3; D remains ambiguous. Germline CDR1 is SGHTA and CDR2 is FQGNSA. Trimming left V 5 bases short and J 4 bases short, with 15 bases between. The CDR3 has 15 amino acids. The CDR3 loop reads CASSISGFSGNTIYF. In nucleotides, the CDR3 is TGTGCCAGCAGCATCTCCGGGTTTTCGGGAAACACCATATATTTT.

This clone was found a few times. The J gene is TRBJ2-3, the V gene TRBV7-2, with 13 bases lining up with TRBD2. Trimming at V came to 5 bases and at J to 5 bases, leaving 4 bases not matched to a gene. The CDR3 covers 15 residues. Germline V gives CDR1 SGHTA, CDR2 FQGNSA. CDR3 sequence: CASSRTSGGGDTQYF. The CDR3, as DNA: TGTGCCAGCAGCCGGACTAGCGGGGGTGGAGATACGCAGTATTTT.